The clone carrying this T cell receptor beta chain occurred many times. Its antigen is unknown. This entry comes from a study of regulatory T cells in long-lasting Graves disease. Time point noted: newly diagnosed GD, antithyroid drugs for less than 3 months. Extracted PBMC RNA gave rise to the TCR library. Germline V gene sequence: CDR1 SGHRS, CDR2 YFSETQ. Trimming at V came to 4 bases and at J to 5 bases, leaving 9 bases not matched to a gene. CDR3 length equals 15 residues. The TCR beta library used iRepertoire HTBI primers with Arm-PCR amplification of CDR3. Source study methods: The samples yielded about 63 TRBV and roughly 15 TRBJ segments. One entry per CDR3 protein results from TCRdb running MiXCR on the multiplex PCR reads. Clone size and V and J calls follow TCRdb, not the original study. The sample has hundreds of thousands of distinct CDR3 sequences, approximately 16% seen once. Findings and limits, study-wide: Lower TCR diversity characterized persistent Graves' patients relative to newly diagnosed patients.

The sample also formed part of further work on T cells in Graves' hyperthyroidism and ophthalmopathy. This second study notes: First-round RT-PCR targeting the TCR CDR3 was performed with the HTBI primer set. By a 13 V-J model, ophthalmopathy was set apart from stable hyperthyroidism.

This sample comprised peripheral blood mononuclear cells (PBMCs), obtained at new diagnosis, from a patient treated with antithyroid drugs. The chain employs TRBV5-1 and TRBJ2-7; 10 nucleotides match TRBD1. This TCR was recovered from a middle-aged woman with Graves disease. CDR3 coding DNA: TGCGCCAGCAGCCCTCAGACAGGGGGCTTCAACGAGCAGTACTTC. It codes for CASSPQTGGFNEQYF.